The TCR beta chain described here comes from a study of T cell changes during pregnancy in multiple sclerosis. The ends were cut back, 0 bases at V and 2 bases at J, with 11 bases in the middle. This CDR3 spans 15 amino acids. Germline values: CDR1 SGDLS, CDR2 YYNGEE. TCRdb's copy holds only in-frame clones and misses some; the assay was immunoSEQ multiplex PCR. Of tens of thousands of clones listed, around 90% are singletons. This clone was observed once. The chain uses TRBV9 and TRBJ2-5; possible D gene TRBD2, 6 bases. The sequenced sample was CD4+ T cells from peripheral blood mononuclear cells, obtained in the second trimester of pregnancy. The TCR sequence derives from a female donor with multiple sclerosis, enrolled in a pregnancy study. The CDR3, as DNA: TGTGCCAGCAGCGTAGCTACTGGGGGGCAAGAGACCCAGTACTTC. Its protein is CASSVATGGQETQYF.